The rows below give T cell receptor beta chains drawn from one sample of a study of blood T cells in healthy people across ages. Using its own MiXCR run on the 5' RACE reads, TCRdb lists one record per CDR3 protein. This sample has roughly 1.9 million distinct CDR3 sequences, with around 40% found just once. Input material: blood. The origin of the receptors is a human donor in good health. Both conserved end residues are part of each CDR3. D genes are given only for firm matches. The size entry is marked missing in some rows and otherwise reads once, few, many or a size class.

clone_size d_call j_call v_call cdr3_aa
few TRBD2 TRBJ2-3 TRBV6-5 CASSGAGGIDTQYF
. . TRBJ1-3 TRBV6-5 CASSQGFGNTIYF
. . TRBJ2-5 TRBV6-2/TRBV6-3 CAIGGGGAKGTQYF
. TRBD2 TRBJ2-3 TRBV2 CASNPSGGADTQYF
few . TRBJ2-7 TRBV5-1 CASSLDPQHASYEQYF
. . TRBJ2-7 TRBV27 CASSFTSSHEQYF
. TRBD1 TRBJ2-7 TRBV5-1 CASSGQGGCYEQYF
. TRBD1 TRBJ2-7 TRBV4-1 CASSQEAGGETGILPSRFGQYF
many . TRBJ2-1 TRBV12-3/TRBV12-4 CASSPNREQFF
few . TRBJ2-7 TRBV4-2 CASSQGWQDQRKEQYF
. . TRBJ2-1 TRBV5-5 CASSSERGWGAYNEQFF
many . TRBJ2-5 TRBV7-9 CASSHAGTPTPRETQYF
many . TRBJ2-7 TRBV5-6 CASSLASEQYF
. . TRBJ2-1 TRBV29-1 CSVVLGTLSYNEQFF
. TRBD1 TRBJ1-1 TRBV10-3 CAISLQGMNTEAFF
few . TRBJ2-7 TRBV20-1 CSARIDEIAYEQYF
few TRBD2 TRBJ2-7 TRBV7-2 CASSLEISGAEQYF
few . TRBJ1-2 TRBV18 CASSPPGGARGGYTF
few . TRBJ2-3 TRBV29-1 CSVEVRDWGLTSTDTQYF
. . TRBJ1-5 TRBV6-2/TRBV6-3 CASSSLELLTPQHF
. TRBD2 . TRBV6-2/TRBV6-3 CASSYAAGGTLTTQYF
. . TRBJ1-2 TRBV21-1 CASSFRDTNNYGYTF
. . TRBJ1-1 TRBV20-1 CSAMKGYTEAFF
. . TRBJ2-3 TRBV25-1 CASSDLGRSTDTQYF
few TRBD2 TRBJ2-1 TRBV20-1 CSAPPGGGYNEQFF
. . . TRBV2 CASRGNQGKVYEQYF
. . TRBJ1-1 TRBV7-9 CASSAHGGGTEAFF
. . TRBJ1-4 TRBV7-2 CASSLARGVGEKLFF
once TRBD1 TRBJ2-2 TRBV7-8 CASSSIWTGRPTGELFF
. . TRBJ2-1 TRBV13 CASSPVGSSSYNEQFF
few . TRBJ2-1 TRBV6-1 CASSWTDRNEQFF
few . TRBJ1-1 TRBV2 CASSDTGLTTEAFF
. . TRBJ1-4 TRBV28 CASSPLVGGREKLFF
few . TRBJ2-3 TRBV20-1 CSARDRVTQYF
. TRBD2 TRBJ2-7 TRBV20-1 CSARDTSGVSYEQYF
few . TRBJ2-7 TRBV6-5 CASSYGGEASYEQYF
. TRBD1 TRBJ2-1 TRBV24-1 CATSDSYGTSGGFF
. TRBD1 TRBJ2-5 TRBV12-3/TRBV12-4 CASTKTGVQETQYF
. TRBD1 TRBJ1-2 TRBV29-1 CSVATGGLRGYTF
. TRBD1 TRBJ1-1 TRBV25-1 CASSALDRGQTEAFF
. . TRBJ1-5 TRBV6-5 CASRFSAYSNQPQHF
. TRBD1 TRBJ1-1 TRBV28 CASSPHRGNTEAFF
. . TRBJ2-5 TRBV4-1 CVSSQAWQMGETQYF
few . TRBJ1-2 TRBV29-1 CSVDKTESYGYTF
. . TRBJ1-2 TRBV7-9 CASSPLSGGYTF
. TRBD1 TRBJ1-6 TRBV7-2 CASSRATGQNSPLHF
. . TRBJ2-5 TRBV7-2 CASSRGMYQETQYF
few . TRBJ2-2 TRBV7-2 CANSPGGTGELFF
many TRBD1 TRBJ2-7 TRBV29-1 CSVSSGQLSYEQYF
few . TRBJ1-2 TRBV3-1 CASSQNWFRGAGLGYTF